One sample yielded the 23 T cell receptor beta chains listed below, sequenced in a study of STAT3 mutations in large granular lymphocyte leukemia. For these receptors, no antigen is known. Libraries were prepared by immunoSEQ multiplex PCR; TCRdb keeps only in-frame clonotypes and omits some of them. The table shows some 31,000 clones, with approximately 84% occurring only once. Study-wide points: In T-cell large granular lymphocyte leukemia, about half of patients showed multiple immunodominant subclonotypes.

The sequenced sample consisted of peripheral blood mononuclear cells. These receptors all come from a man in his 60s with T-cell large granular lymphocyte leukemia. Some clones in this sample may be carry-over from other donors' samples.

The chain carries TRBV11-2 and TRBJ2-7, with D possibly being TRBD1 (6 bases). The CDR3 is 14 residues long. Trimming pared 3 bases from V and 6 bases from J, leaving 15 bases between. Per the germline V gene, CDR1 is SGHAT and CDR2 is FQNNGV. The CDR3 bases are TGTGCCAGCAGCTTGTACAGACAAGGGGGCGAGCAGTACTTC. The encoded protein is CASSLYRQGGEQYF.

The chain combines TRBV10-3 with TRBJ2-7; D unclear. The CDR3 extends over 11 amino acids. Deletions cut 7 bases from V and 7 bases from J, with 11 bases between. From germline, CDR1 is ENHRY and CDR2 SYGVKD. The CDR3 region is CAINTEGEQYF. Here the CDR3 DNA reads TGTGCCATCAATACAGAAGGGGAGCAGTACTTC.

This chain uses TRBV11-2 with TRBJ2-3; D is unclear. Germline lookup yields CDR1 SGHAT and CDR2 FQNNGV. Between the trimmed V and J ends, which lost 0 bases and 1 base, there was a span of 2 bases. The CDR3 covers 13 residues. CDR3: CASSLERTDTQYF. Written as DNA, the CDR3 is TGTGCCAGCAGCTTAGAGCGCACAGATACGCAGTATTTT.

In this sample, this clone turned up once. The chain has TRBV5-4 and TRBJ1-2, with D perhaps TRBD1 (5 bases). CDR3 size: 13 residues. Per the germline V gene, CDR1 is SGHNT and CDR2 is YYREEE (reference sequence). V lost 4 bases and J lost 8, with 15 bases in between. This CDR3 reads CASSPGWLEGYTF. The CDR3 DNA reads as TGTGCCAGCAGCCCAGGGTGGCTGGAGGGCTACACCTTC.

The V gene is TRBV30, the J gene TRBJ2-2; TRBD1 might be the D (5 bases). The germline CDR1 and CDR2 sequences are GTSNPN and SVGIG (reference sequence). Between the trimmed V and J ends, which lost 4 bases and 7 bases, there was a span of 13 bases. The length of the CDR3 is 13 residues. The DNA of the CDR3 is TGTGCCTGGAAGGAAGGGGCTAACGGGGAGCTGTTTTTT. Its protein is CAWKEGANGELFF.

The chain joins TRBV6-6 to TRBJ1-2; 9 bases are shared with TRBD1. J was trimmed by 8 bases and V by 6 bases; bases with no gene match: 10. CDR1 is MNHNY and CDR2 is SVGAGI in the germline V gene (reference sequence). The CDR3 is 14 amino acids. This chain's CDR3 is CASRRTGGFEGYTF. CDR3 bases: TGTGCCAGCAGAAGAACAGGGGGCTTCGAGGGCTACACCTTC.

In its sample, this clone was seen once. The chain couples TRBV14 to TRBJ1-1, with 8 bases identical to TRBD1. The length of the CDR3 is 17 residues. Germline CDR1 SGHDN, CDR2 FVKESK. V trimming: 0 bases; J trimming: 5 bases; junction bases outside the gene matches: 11. The CDR3 DNA follows: TGTGCCAGCAGCCAAGAACCCTCTGGACAGGGAAGAACTGAAGCTTTCTTT. Translating gives CASSQEPSGQGRTEAFF.

This chain joins TRBV5-1 and TRBJ1-1; the D gene is possibly TRBD1 (6 bases). The CDR3 contains 16 residues. Trimming took off 4 bases at V and 3 bases at J, with 19 bases between the two ends. Germline CDR1 reads SGHRS; CDR2 reads YFSETQ. The CDR3 nucleotides are TGCGCCAGCAGCCTGGGGGCGGGAGGTAGGGACACTGAAGCTTTCTTT. This codes for CASSLGAGGRDTEAFF.

The gene calls are TRBV19 and TRBJ2-3, with 8 bases fitting TRBD2. The junction had 7 bases not matched to a gene; V was cut back by 3 bases and J by 5 bases. The CDR3 length is 15 residues. Germline-derived CDR1 and CDR2 are LNHDA and SQIVND (reference sequence). This CDR3 reads CASSISAGVGDTQYF. As DNA, the CDR3 is TGTGCCAGTAGTATTTCAGCGGGGGTAGGAGATACGCAGTATTTT. The complete variable domain, with remaining parts taken from reference TRBV19 and TRBJ2-3, reads DGGITQSPKYLFRKEGQNVTLSCEQNLNHDAMYWYRQDPGQGLRLIYYSQIVNDFQKGDIAEGYSVSREKKESFPLTVTSAQKNPTAFYLCASSISAGVGDTQYFGPGTRLTVL.

The genes are TRBV7-2 and TRBJ2-7, with D possibly matching TRBD1 (5 bases). Germline assignment: CDR1 SGHTA and CDR2 FQGNSA. Deletions cut 1 base from V and 4 bases from J, with 11 bases between. CDR3 length equals 14 residues. CDR3 amino acids: CASSLGQGVYEQYF. The CDR3 DNA follows: TGTGCCAGCAGCTTAGGTCAGGGTGTATACGAGCAGTACTTC. Combining the CDR3 with reference TRBV7-2 and TRBJ2-7 gives the whole variable domain GAGVSQSPSNKVTEKGKDVELRCDPISGHTALYWYRQSLGQGLEFLIYFQGNSAPDKSGLPSDRFSAERTGGSVSTLTIQRTQQEDSAVYLCASSLGQGVYEQYFGPGTRLTVT.

This clone was recorded once. This chain uses TRBV9 with TRBJ2-2; TRBD1 matches 7 bases. The J segment lost 6 bases and the V segment lost 4 bases, leaving 9 bases of the junction unmatched. The CDR3 length is 15 residues. Germline V gives CDR1 SGDLS, CDR2 YYNGEE. As DNA, the CDR3 is TGTGCCAGCAGCTTCCGGGACAGCCCGTCCGGGGAGCTGTTTTTT. Translated: CASSFRDSPSGELFF.

V is TRBV14 and J is TRBJ1-2; D gene uncertain. Trimming pared 1 base from V and 4 bases from J, leaving 7 bases between. The germline CDR1 and CDR2 sequences are SGHDN and FVKESK. This CDR3 is built from 13 residues. As DNA, the CDR3 is TGTGCCAGCAGCCAAGTTGATATCTATGGCTACACCTTC. Translating gives CASSQVDIYGYTF. Looking up the rest from reference TRBV14 and TRBJ1-2 gives the full variable domain: EAGVTQFPSHSVIEKGQTVTLRCDPISGHDNLYWYRRVMGKEIKFLLHFVKESKQDESGMPNNRFLAERTGGTYSTLKVQPAELEDSGVYFCASSQVDIYGYTFGSGTRLTVV.

The chain employs TRBV19 and TRBJ2-7; weak D call: TRBD2 (5 bases). Trimming cost V 9 bases and J 1 base, with 19 bases left between them. Germline lookup yields CDR1 LNHDA and CDR2 SQIVND (reference sequence). The CDR3 contains 15 residues. The CDR3 protein is CASGEQIGSSYEQYF. Here the CDR3 DNA reads TGTGCCAGCGGGGAGCAAATAGGGTCATCCTACGAGCAGTACTTC.

The chain has TRBV5-1 and TRBJ1-2; D not resolved. Germline CDR1 and CDR2: SGHRS and YFSETQ. The V end was cut by 3 bases, the J end by 0 bases, with 3 bases between. This CDR3 region has 12 residues. The CDR3 DNA sequence: TGCGCCAGCAGCTCTACTAACTATGGCTACACCTTC. It translates to CASSSTNYGYTF. Supplemented by reference TRBV5-1 and TRBJ1-2, the full variable domain reads KAGVTQTPRYLIKTRGQQVTLSCSPISGHRSVSWYQQTPGQGLQFLFEYFSETQRNKGNFPGRFSGRQFSNSRSEMNVSTLELGDSALYLCASSSTNYGYTFGSGTRLTVV.

J is TRBJ2-6 and V is TRBV5-4; TRBD1 aligns across 12 bases. Germline values: CDR1 SGHNT, CDR2 YYREEE (reference sequence). The CDR3 is 18 amino acids. J gave up 4 bases and V 2 bases, and 7 bases lay outside the gene matches. CDR3 nucleotide sequence: TGTGCCAGCAGCTTATTGGGACAGGGGGCAGGCGGGGCCAACGTCCTGACTTTC. It specifies CASSLLGQGAGGANVLTF.

The rearrangement joins TRBV7-9 to TRBJ2-1; possibly TRBD2 for D (5 bases). CDR1 is SEHNR and CDR2 is FQNEAQ in the germline V gene (reference sequence). The CDR3 runs 18 residues. V dropped 5 bases and J dropped 2 bases, with 22 bases sitting between them. CDR3 nucleotides: TGTGCCAGCAGCCCAAAAATGAGGCTAGCTACTCCCTACAATGAGCAGTTCTTC. Protein sequence: CASSPKMRLATPYNEQFF.

The rearrangement links TRBV5-4 to TRBJ2-2, with TRBD2 identical over 10 bases. This CDR3 spans 16 amino acids. Germline-derived CDR1 and CDR2 are SGHNT and YYREEE (reference sequence). V lost 4 bases to trimming and J lost 2 bases; unmatched junction nucleotides: 5. The CDR3 loop is CASSPGLAVNTGELFF. In DNA, the CDR3 is TGTGCCAGCAGCCCCGGACTAGCGGTTAACACCGGGGAGCTGTTTTTT. Using reference TRBV5-4 and TRBJ2-2 for the parts outside the CDR3, the full variable domain is ETGVTQSPTHLIKTRGQQVTLRCSSQSGHNTVSWYQQALGQGPQFIFQYYREEENGRGNFPPRFSGLQFPNYSSELNVNALELDDSALYLCASSPGLAVNTGELFFGEGSRLTVL.

This rearrangement joins TRBV7-9 to TRBJ2-1, with 7 nucleotides matching TRBD2. The CDR3 loop spans 15 amino acids. CDR1 SEHNR and CDR2 FQNEAQ come from the germline V gene (reference sequence). The V and J ends lost 1 base and 8 bases, in that order; junction bases with no gene match: 8. The CDR3 nucleotides are TGTGCCAGCAGCTTAGTTAGCGGGTCCGCCGATGAGCAGTTCTTC. It yields the protein CASSLVSGSADEQFF.

This sequence joins TRBV2 and TRBJ2-2; TRBD2 agrees at 7 bases. The CDR3 covers 14 residues. CDR1 is SNHLY and CDR2 is FYNNEI in the germline V gene. V shed 7 bases, J shed 1 base, and the junction held 3 bases outside the gene matches. CDR3 nucleotides: TGTGCCAGCATTCTAGCGGTGAACACCGGGGAGCTGTTTTTT. It encodes CASILAVNTGELFF. Full variable domain (missing parts from reference TRBV2 and TRBJ2-2): EPEVTQTPSHQVTQMGQEVILRCVPISNHLYFYWYRQILGQKVEFLVSFYNNEISEKSEIFDDQFSVERPDGSNFTLKIRSTKLEDSAMYFCASILAVNTGELFFGEGSRLTVL.

Only a few counts were recorded for this clone. J is TRBJ2-7 and V is TRBV25-1; D is undetermined. The CDR3 is made up of 13 amino acids. Germline V gene data show CDR1 as MGHDK and CDR2 as SYGVNS. The V end lost 3 bases, the J end lost 9 bases, and 15 bases lay between the germline ends. CDR3 coding DNA: TGTGCCAGCAGTGAGCAGTCGTTATCCGGGCAGTACTTC. As protein: CASSEQSLSGQYF.

The rearrangement joins TRBV19 to TRBJ1-2, with D perhaps matching TRBD1 (5 bases). This CDR3 region has 13 residues. Germline V lookup: CDR1 LNHDA, CDR2 SQIVND (reference sequence). The V end lost 3 bases, the J end lost 4 bases, and 9 bases lay between the germline ends. CDR3 residues: CASSIGGSYGYTF. As DNA, the CDR3 is TGTGCCAGTAGTATTGGGGGGTCCTATGGCTACACCTTC.

CDR3 DNA: TGTGCCAGCAGCGCCACAGATACGCAGTATTTT. Translating gives CASSATDTQYF. The chain employs TRBV9 and TRBJ2-3; D gene uncertain. The CDR3 extends over 11 amino acids. V lost 3 bases, J lost 2 bases, and 1 base lay in between. Germline-derived CDR1 and CDR2 are SGDLS and YYNGEE.

The V gene is TRBV29-1, the J gene TRBJ2-1; D remains unclear. The CDR3 has 14 amino acids. The V gene lost 3 bases and the J gene lost 0 bases, with 9 bases spanning the gap. CDR1 and CDR2 from the germline V gene are SQVTM and ANQGSEA. The CDR3 nucleotides read TGCAGCGTTGATAGGGTCAGCTCCTACAATGAGCAGTTCTTC. Translated: CSVDRVSSYNEQFF.